This T cell receptor (beta chain) comes out of a study of CXCR3-negative and CXCR3-positive naive CD8 T cells. Points from the study as a whole: Greater hydrophobicity was found in TRB CDR3s of CXCR3-positive naive cells than of CXCR3-negative naive cells.

A remark on this clonotype: Its matching antigen is unknown.

Triplicate sorts of some 310,000 cells per CD8+ subset. Those CD8+ T cells considered naive were CD45RO-CCR7+CD27+CD95-. With UMI labels, 5' RACE was used to prepare the TRB cDNA libraries. TCRdb re-called the 5' RACE reads and gives one entry per CDR3 protein, without DNA. The sample totals about 84,000 distinct CDR3 sequences. The CDR3 extends over 15 amino acids. Germline CDR1 and CDR2: MNHEY and SVGEGT. The origin of this receptor is a human donor in good health. Some clones in this sample may be carry-over from other donors' samples. The sequencing sample was made of naive CXCR3+ CD8+ T cells from blood. Documented subset: CD45RO-CCR7+CD27+CD95- naive CD8+ T cells expressing CXCR3 (TNR3+). This chain joins TRBV6-2 or TRBV6-3 and TRBJ1-4. CDR3 region: CASRWDRQLDEKLFF.